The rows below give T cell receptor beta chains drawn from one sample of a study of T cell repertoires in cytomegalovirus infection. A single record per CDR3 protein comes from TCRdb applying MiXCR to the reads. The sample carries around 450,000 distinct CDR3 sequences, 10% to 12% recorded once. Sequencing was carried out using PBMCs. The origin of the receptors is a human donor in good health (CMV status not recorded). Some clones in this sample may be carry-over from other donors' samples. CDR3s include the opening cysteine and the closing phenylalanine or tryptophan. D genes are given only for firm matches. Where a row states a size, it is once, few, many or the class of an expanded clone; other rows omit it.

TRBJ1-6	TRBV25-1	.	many	TGTGCCAGCAGTGAATACAGGACGGACCATTCACCCCTCCACTTT	CASSEYRTDHSPLHF
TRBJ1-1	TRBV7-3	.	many	TGTGCCAGCAGCTTTTCTCAGAACACTGAAGCTTTCTTT	CASSFSQNTEAFF
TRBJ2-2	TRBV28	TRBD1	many	TGTGCCAGCAGTTTACGTGCCGGCAGGGGGCAGGCCACCGGGGAGCTGTTTTTT	CASSLRAGRGQATGELFF
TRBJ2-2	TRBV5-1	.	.	TGCGCCAGCAGCCCGGGGACCAAGGGGACCGGGGAGCTGTTTTTT	CASSPGTKGTGELFF
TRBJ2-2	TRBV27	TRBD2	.	TGTGCCAGCAGTTCGACCGGGACTAGTCTCACCGGGGAGCTGTTTTTT	CASSSTGTSLTGELFF
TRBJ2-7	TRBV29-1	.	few	TGCAGCGTTGGTAGCACCTCCTACGAGCAGTACTTC	CSVGSTSYEQYF
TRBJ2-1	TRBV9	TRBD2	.	TGTGCCAGCAGCGCGTCGAGCGGGGGGGCTGGTGGTGAGCAGTTCTTC	CASSASSGGAGGEQFF
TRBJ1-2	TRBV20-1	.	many	TGCAGTGCTAGAGGCCACGGGGGGCGGCTACCCTTAGCTAACTATGGCTACACCTTC	CSARGHGGRLPLANYGYTF
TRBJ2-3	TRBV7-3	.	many	TGTGCCAGCAGCGCACAGGTTACCAGCACAGATACGCAGTATTTT	CASSAQVTSTDTQYF
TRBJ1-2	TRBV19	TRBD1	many	TGTGCCAGTAGCATCGGAAAGGACAGGGGGCGCCCCCATTTC	CASSIGKDRGRPHF
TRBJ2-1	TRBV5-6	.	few	TGTGCCAGCAGCGCGGGACAGTTCCTATACAATGAGCAGTTCTTC	CASSAGQFLYNEQFF
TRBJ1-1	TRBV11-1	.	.	TGTGCCAGCAGCACAGGGATTATGAACACTGAAGCTTTCTTT	CASSTGIMNTEAFF
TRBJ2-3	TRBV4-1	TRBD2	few	TGCGCCAGCAGCCAAGCCGGGGGAGGGGTTCATACGCAGTATTTT	CASSQAGGGVHTQYF
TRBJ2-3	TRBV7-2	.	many	TGTGCCAGCAGACCCGCGGCAGGGCCCTCAGATACGCAGTATTTT	CASRPAAGPSDTQYF
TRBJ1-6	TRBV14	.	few	TGTGCCAGCAGCCCGTTAACAGGGAACTCACCCCTCCACTTT	CASSPLTGNSPLHF
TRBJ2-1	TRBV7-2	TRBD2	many	TGTGCCAGCAGCTTAGAGCGGGATTACAATGAGCAGTTCTTC	CASSLERDYNEQFF
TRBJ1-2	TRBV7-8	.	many	TGTGCCAGCAGCTCCCGGGACGTCCGCTATGGCTACACCTTC	CASSSRDVRYGYTF
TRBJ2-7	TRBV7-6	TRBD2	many	TGTGCCAGCAGCCCTCGGGAGGGGATCGAGAACCCCTCCTACGAGCAGTACTTC	CASSPREGIENPSYEQYF
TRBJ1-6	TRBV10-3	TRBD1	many	TGTGCCACCGGCGGGACAGGGCGAAATTCACCCCTCCACTTT	CATGGTGRNSPLHF
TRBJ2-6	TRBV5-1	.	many	TGTGCCAGCAGCTTAGATCCTGGGGCCAACGTCCTGACTTTC	CASSLDPGANVLTF
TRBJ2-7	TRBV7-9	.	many	TGTGCCAGCAGTTTATCGGCAGCCTACGAGCAGTACTTC	CASSLSAAYEQYF
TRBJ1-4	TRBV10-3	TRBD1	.	TGTGCCACCGCCGGGACAGAGGAGAGAAAACTGTTTTTT	CATAGTEERKLFF
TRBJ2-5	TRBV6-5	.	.	TGTGCCAGCAGGCAAGGACTCCCCGGGATGGAGACCCAGTACTTC	CASRQGLPGMETQYF
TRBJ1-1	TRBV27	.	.	TGTGCCAGCGGGGCGAGGGCACCCCCTTTCTTT	CASGARAPPFF
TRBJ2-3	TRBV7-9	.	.	TGTGCCAGCCGTAACAGAGGTAGCACAGATACGCAGTATTTT	CASRNRGSTDTQYF
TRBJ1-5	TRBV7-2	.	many	TGTGCCAGCAGCTTAGAGGGGAGTTCCAATCAGCCCCAGCATTTT	CASSLEGSSNQPQHF
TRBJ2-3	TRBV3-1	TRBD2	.	TGTGCCAGCAGGGTCACTAGCGGGGGGAAAGATACGCAGTATTTT	CASRVTSGGKDTQYF